The 7 T cell receptor beta chains in this list originate from one sample, sequenced in a study of blood T cells in healthy people across ages. Alongside a J-beta primer mix, a sample-barcoded 5' primer served in a second PCR lasting about 7 to 12 cycles. TCRdb re-called the 5' RACE reads with MiXCR, one entry per CDR3 protein. The sample holds roughly 1,000,000 distinct CDR3 sequences, 20% to 25% seen once. A further study also used this sample, focusing on T cells of mothers and their children.

The sequencing sample was made of blood. The receptors shown here come from a girl between 2 and 10 years old in good health.

The chain uses TRBV4-2 and TRBJ2-7, with D possibly being TRBD2 (5 bases). Germline V CDR1 and CDR2: LGHNA, YNFKEQ. Trimming left V 0 bases short and J 2 bases short, with 14 bases between. The length of the CDR3 is 16 residues. The CDR3 loop is CASSQDLRGSTYEQYF. The CDR3 coding sequence is TGTGCCAGCAGCCAAGATCTCCGGGGTTCCACCTACGAGCAGTACTTC.

This clonotype was seen a few times. The rearrangement uses TRBV9 and TRBJ2-1; 9 bases are shared with TRBD1. The CDR3 spans 17 residues. CDR1 is SGDLS, CDR2 YYNGEE, per germline. Trimming removed 3 bases from V and 1 base from J; junction bases left unmatched: 8. CDR3 in DNA: TGTGCCAGCAGCGACCAAAAAGACAGGGGGTCCTACAATGAGCAGTTCTTC. This translates into CASSDQKDRGSYNEQFF.

This CDR3 reads CASSDSTGEQYF. DNA for the CDR3: TGTGCCAGCAGTGACTCGACGGGAGAGCAGTACTTC. The genes are TRBV6-4 and TRBJ2-7, with D possibly matching TRBD2 (5 bases). The germline V and J ends were trimmed by 0 bases and 7 bases, with 7 bases remaining between them. The CDR3 loop spans 12 amino acids. Germline-derived CDR1 and CDR2 are MRHNA and SNTAGT.

The chain has TRBV5-6 and TRBJ1-2; D not certain. Germline CDR1 reads SGHDT; CDR2 reads YYEEEE. The CDR3 is 14 amino acids. V lost 6 bases, J lost 4 bases, and 16 bases lay in between. The CDR3 DNA is TGTGCCAGCACCCTAAGCCGGGGAGGCTATGGCTACACCTTC. This codes for CASTLSRGGYGYTF.

This rearrangement joins TRBV14 to TRBJ2-1; D gene ambiguous. Per germline, CDR1 SGHDN and CDR2 FVKESK. The length of the CDR3 is 13 residues. V shed 4 bases and J shed 4 bases, with 8 bases lying between them. In DNA, the CDR3 is TGTGCCAGCAGCCCATACTTGTACAATGAGCAGTTCTTC. Translating gives CASSPYLYNEQFF.

This CDR3 is CASSRAPKTSGGAGLTDTQYF. Here the CDR3 DNA reads TGTGCCAGCAGCCGCGCCCCCAAAACTAGCGGGGGGGCCGGGTTGACAGATACGCAGTATTTT. V usage is TRBV4-2 and J usage is TRBJ2-3, with 13 bases matching TRBD2. The V gene end was trimmed by 4 bases and the J gene end by 3 bases; junction bases not matched to a gene: 19. The CDR3 length is 21 residues. The germline V gene encodes CDR1 LGHNA and CDR2 YNFKEQ.

This clonotype appeared a few times. The rearrangement links TRBV28 to TRBJ2-7, with TRBD2 matching over 7 bases. Trimming took 3 bases from V and 3 from J; bases not matched to a gene: 8. Per germline, CDR1 MDHEN and CDR2 SYDVKM. The CDR3 sequence is 15 residues long. DNA for the CDR3: TGTGCCAGCAGTTTGTATCGGCGGGAGCTCTACGAGCAGTACTTC. It encodes CASSLYRRELYEQYF.